Below are 24 T cell receptor beta chains sequenced from a single sample in a study of blood T cells in healthy people across ages. PCR was performed a second time for about 6 to 11 cycles using a sample-barcoded 5' primer and a J-beta primer mix. Via MiXCR, TCRdb re-called the 5' RACE reads, giving one row per CDR3 protein. The table has about 1,000,000 distinct CDR3 sequences, 40% to 55% seen once. Sequencing was done on a sample of blood. Receptors originate from a woman aged 60-75 years in good health.

This clonotype was observed a handful of times. The V call is TRBV7-9, the J call TRBJ2-1, with 8 bases fitting TRBD2. Losses at the gene ends were 5 bases for V and 4 bases for J; bases not matched to a gene: 7. Per germline, CDR1 SEHNR and CDR2 FQNEAQ (reference sequence). The length of the CDR3 is 15 residues. The CDR3 spells CASSKTSGAYNEQFF. In DNA, the CDR3 is TGTGCCAGCAGCAAAACTAGCGGAGCATACAATGAGCAGTTCTTC.

The chain joins TRBV6-5 to TRBJ2-1; weak D call: TRBD2 (6 bases). V was cut by 2 bases and J by 12 bases, with 14 bases left in between. The CDR3 totals 13 residues. CDR1 is MNHEY and CDR2 is SVGAGI in the germline V gene. CDR3 region: CASSYRAVGGQFF. In nucleotides, the CDR3 is TGTGCCAGCAGTTACAGGGCGGTCGGGGGGCAGTTCTTC.

This clonotype was seen a handful of times. This sequence joins TRBV9 and TRBJ2-3; D gene ambiguous. Trimming removed 3 bases from V and 0 bases from J, with 8 bases in between. Germline V gene lookup returns CDR1 SGDLS and CDR2 YYNGEE. This CDR3 has 14 residues. The CDR3 DNA reads as TGTGCCAGCAGCGCCGCTCATAGCACAGATACGCAGTATTTT. The encoded protein is CASSAAHSTDTQYF.

CDR3 nucleotide sequence: TGCAGTGCCCGGATCGGGACTAGCGCACAAGAGACCCAGTACTTC. Protein sequence: CSARIGTSAQETQYF. The chain couples TRBV20-1 to TRBJ2-7; TRBD2 matches 10 bases. With the DNA end fitting TRBJ2-5 better, the J assignment may be wrong. The CDR3 contains 15 residues. Germline-derived CDR1 and CDR2 are DFQATT and SNEGSKA (reference sequence).

This clonotype was picked up a small number of times. The rearrangement uses TRBV2 and TRBJ2-3; TRBD2 aligns across 8 bases. Germline loops: CDR1 SNHLY, CDR2 FYNNEI. The J segment lost 1 base and the V segment lost 2 bases, leaving 8 bases of the junction unmatched. The CDR3 runs to 17 residues. As DNA, the CDR3 is TGTGCCAGCAGTGAAAAGATACTAGCGGTTGGCACAGATACGCAGTATTTT. It specifies CASSEKILAVGTDTQYF.

As concerns this clonotype: One junction end disagrees with the germline gene, perhaps due to a read error. This rearrangement joins TRBV29-1 to TRBJ2-7, with D possibly TRBD2 on 6 matching bases. The CDR3 has 14 amino acids. Per germline, CDR1 SQVTM and CDR2 ANQGSEA. The CDR3 loop reads CGVAGHGSTYEQYF. The CDR3 nucleotides are TGCGGCGTTGCCGGACACGGGAGTACCTACGAGCAGTACTTC.

This chain joins TRBV7-8 and TRBJ2-1, with a tentative D call TRBD2 (6 bases). The CDR3 length is 17 residues. Looked up from germline, CDR1 is SGHVS and CDR2 is FQNEAQ. V was clipped by 5 bases and J by 6 bases, with 23 bases between them. The CDR3 region has the DNA TGTGCCAGCAGCCCCAGGACTAACGGGAGTGTTCTCAATGAGCAGTTCTTC. Its translation: CASSPRTNGSVLNEQFF. Drawing the rest from reference TRBV7-8 and TRBJ2-1, the complete variable domain is GAGVSQSPRYKVAKRGQDVALRCDPISGHVSLFWYQQALGQGPEFLTYFQNEAQLDKSGLPSDRFFAERPEGSVSTLKIQRTQQEDSAVYLCASSPRTNGSVLNEQFFGPGTRLTVL.

The V and J genes are TRBV2 and TRBJ2-3; 7 bases align to TRBD2. The germline CDR1 and CDR2 sequences are SNHLY and FYNNEI. The CDR3 is 14 residues long. The V and J ends lost 6 bases and 4 bases, in that order; junction bases with no gene match: 7. DNA for the CDR3: TGTGCCAGCAGGAGGGAGGGGAGCGCAGATACGCAGTATTTT. This encodes CASRREGSADTQYF.

In the case of this clonotype: The germline gene is not matched at one end of the junction; a read error may be the cause. The genes are TRBV4-2 and TRBJ2-1; D possibly corresponds to TRBD2 (5 bases). CDR1 and CDR2 (germline): LGHNA, YNFKEQ. The CDR3 length is 15 residues. CDR3 amino acids: CASSLASSSHNEQFF. The DNA for the CDR3 is TGTGCCAGCAGCCTGGCCTCTAGCTCCCACAATGAGCAGTTCTTC.

The table lists this clonotype with many counts. The chain has TRBV29-1 and TRBJ2-5; D ambiguous. The CDR3 is 11 residues long. CDR1 is SQVTM and CDR2 is ANQGSEA in the germline V gene. The ends were cut back, 4 bases at V and 5 bases at J, with 8 bases in the middle. CDR3 in DNA: TGCAGCGTTGGGTTGCGGGAGACCCAGTACTTC. It specifies CSVGLRETQYF. Based on the CDR3 plus reference TRBV29-1 and TRBJ2-5, the full variable domain is SAVISQKPSRDICQRGTSLTIQCQVDSQVTMMFWYRQQPGQSLTLIATANQGSEATYESGFVIDKFPISRPNLTFSTLTVSNMSPEDSSIYLCSVGLRETQYFGPGTRLLVL.

CDR3 sequence: CASSSAQGASGRFQETQYF. CDR3 DNA: TGTGCCAGCAGCTCAGCCCAAGGGGCAAGCGGGAGATTTCAGGAGACCCAGTACTTC. The V and J genes are TRBV7-2 and TRBJ2-5; 8 nucleotides agree with TRBD2. This CDR3 comprises 19 residues. The germline CDR1 and CDR2 sequences are SGHTA and FQGNSA. The trim removed 4 bases at V and 5 bases at J, leaving 21 bases unmatched.

This clonotype was detected a few times. The V call is TRBV29-1, the J call TRBJ1-1; D gene uncertain. This CDR3 comprises 11 residues. Germline V gene data show CDR1 as SQVTM and CDR2 as ANQGSEA. With 0 bases removed from V and 9 bases from J, the gap between germline ends came to 8 bases. The CDR3 here is CSVEDRLKAFF. The CDR3 DNA follows: TGCAGCGTTGAAGATCGTCTTAAAGCTTTCTTT.

The chain is built from TRBV6-5 and TRBJ2-5; no clear D gene. This CDR3 comprises 13 residues. Germline V gene sequence: CDR1 MNHEY, CDR2 SVGAGI. The V and J ends lost 4 bases and 11 bases respectively, with 17 bases between them. The CDR3 here is CASSSIVSNEQYF. The CDR3 bases are TGTGCCAGCAGTTCCATAGTGTCCAATGAGCAGTACTTC.

The V and J genes are TRBV5-1 and TRBJ2-7; D unclear. Germline CDR1 SGHRS, CDR2 YFSETQ. V shed 1 base and J shed 0 bases, with 11 bases lying between them. The CDR3 is made up of 15 amino acids. The chain's CDR3 is CASSLPQVDSYEQYF. In DNA, the CDR3 is TGCGCCAGCAGCTTGCCGCAGGTCGACTCCTACGAGCAGTACTTC.

This clonotype was detected only a few times. The V call is TRBV4-1, the J call TRBJ2-5, with a tentative D call TRBD1 (5 bases). The J call is uncertain, as TRBJ2-7 better fits the DNA end. Germline V gene sequence: CDR1 MGHRA, CDR2 YSYEKL. This CDR3 comprises 15 residues. In DNA, the CDR3 is TGCGCCAGCAGCCAAGTCACAGGTCCCTGGAACGAGCAGTACTTC. Translation gives CASSQVTGPWNEQYF.

This clonotype was found a few times. The rearrangement uses TRBV4-2 and TRBJ2-3, with a possible D match to TRBD2 (5 bases). Trimming took 0 bases from V and 5 from J, leaving 9 bases between them. The CDR3 totals 14 residues. Germline V gene data show CDR1 as LGHNA and CDR2 as YNFKEQ. CDR3 bases: TGTGCCAGCAGCCAAGAGAACAGCGGAGATACGCAGTATTTT. Translated: CASSQENSGDTQYF.

This clonotype was counted between two and nine times. CDR3 bases: TGTGCCACCAGGCCGGGACCTAACTATGGCTACACCTTC. Its protein product is CATRPGPNYGYTF. The V and J genes are TRBV24-1 and TRBJ1-2, with a tentative D call TRBD1 (5 bases). The CDR3 has 13 residues. V was cut by 7 bases and J by 0 bases, with 8 bases left in between. Per the germline V gene, CDR1 is KGHDR and CDR2 is SFDVKD.

The V and J genes are TRBV6-6 and TRBJ2-3; 13 bases line up with TRBD2. The CDR3 covers 16 residues. From germline, CDR1 is MNHNY and CDR2 SVGAGI (reference sequence). V was pared by 4 bases and J by 2 bases, with 3 bases of the junction left unmatched. CDR3 region: CASSSGLAGITDTQYF. The CDR3 nucleotides read TGTGCCAGCAGTTCGGGACTAGCGGGGATCACAGATACGCAGTATTTT.

This clonotype was detected a few times. The rearrangement uses TRBV3-1 and TRBJ2-7; 16 bases line up with TRBD2. The CDR3 runs to 18 residues. V was clipped by 5 bases and J by 3 bases; unmatched bases: 10. The germline gives CDR1 LGHDT, CDR2 YNNKEL (reference sequence). The CDR3: CASSTGLAGGPTNYEQYF. DNA for the CDR3: TGTGCCAGCAGCACGGGACTAGCGGGAGGGCCAACCAACTACGAGCAGTACTTC.

This sequence joins TRBV7-3 and TRBJ2-7, with D perhaps TRBD2 (5 bases). The length of the CDR3 is 16 residues. V was trimmed by 5 bases and J by 3 bases, leaving 20 bases between them. Germline CDR1 and CDR2: SGHTA and FQGTGA. CDR3 amino acids: CASSGRRKVPVYEQYF. Here the CDR3 DNA reads TGTGCCAGCAGCGGGAGACGCAAGGTTCCGGTCTACGAGCAGTACTTC.

The chain joins TRBV24-1 to TRBJ2-5; D is perhaps TRBD1 (6 bases). Germline V lookup: CDR1 KGHDR, CDR2 SFDVKD. V gave up 2 bases and J gave up 1 base, with 10 bases separating them. The CDR3 is 15 amino acids. CDR3 amino acids: CATSDSDRFQETQYF. CDR3 in DNA: TGTGCCACCAGTGATTCTGACAGGTTCCAAGAGACCCAGTACTTC.

In its sample, this clonotype was seen a few times. This chain joins TRBV29-1 and TRBJ2-1; 9 positions agree with TRBD1. V shed 1 base and J 8 bases; nucleotides not matched to a gene: 6. The CDR3 is 14 residues long. Germline V CDR1 and CDR2: SQVTM, ANQGSEA. The CDR3 reads CSVEGRDRVYEQFF. Here the CDR3 DNA reads TGCAGCGTTGAAGGGCGGGACAGGGTTTATGAGCAGTTCTTC.

The rearrangement joins TRBV20-1 to TRBJ1-4; 7 nucleotides match TRBD1. Germline assignment: CDR1 DFQATT and CDR2 SNEGSKA (reference sequence). The CDR3 sequence is 15 residues long. V gave up 6 bases and J gave up 8 bases; unmatched junction bases: 15. This CDR3 reads CSAPPPTGVGEKLFF. Written as DNA, the CDR3 is TGCAGTGCCCCACCCCCTACAGGGGTTGGGGAAAAACTGTTTTTT.

The chain is built from TRBV11-2 and TRBJ2-2; 9 nucleotides match TRBD1. Germline CDR1 and CDR2: SGHAT and FQNNGV. The CDR3 contains 15 residues. J was trimmed by 6 bases and V by 10 bases; bases with no gene match: 12. The CDR3: CATTAVTGGSGELFF. The CDR3 coding sequence is TGTGCCACCACGGCGGTAACAGGGGGCTCCGGGGAGCTGTTTTTT.